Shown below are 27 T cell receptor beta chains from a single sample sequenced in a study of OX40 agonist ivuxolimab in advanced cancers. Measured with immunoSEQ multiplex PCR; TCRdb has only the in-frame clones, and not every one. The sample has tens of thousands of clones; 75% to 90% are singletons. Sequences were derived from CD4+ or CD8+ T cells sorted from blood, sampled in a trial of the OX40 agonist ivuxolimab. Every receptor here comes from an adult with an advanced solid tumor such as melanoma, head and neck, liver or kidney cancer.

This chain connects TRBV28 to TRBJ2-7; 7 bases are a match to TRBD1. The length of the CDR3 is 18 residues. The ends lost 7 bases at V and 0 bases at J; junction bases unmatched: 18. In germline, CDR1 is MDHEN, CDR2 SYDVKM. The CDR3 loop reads CASTPRGMVDRASYEQYF. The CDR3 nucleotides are TGTGCCAGCACGCCCAGGGGGATGGTCGACAGGGCCTCCTACGAGCAGTACTTC.

In nucleotides, the CDR3 is TGTGCCAGGGGGGCGGCTACCACCGGGGAGCTGTTTTTT. Its translation: CARGAATTGELFF. The V and J genes are TRBV7-9 and TRBJ2-2, with D perhaps matching TRBD1 (6 bases). Between the trimmed V and J ends, which lost 9 bases and 4 bases, there was a span of 12 bases. Germline assignment: CDR1 SEHNR and CDR2 FQNEAQ (reference sequence). The CDR3 loop spans 13 amino acids.

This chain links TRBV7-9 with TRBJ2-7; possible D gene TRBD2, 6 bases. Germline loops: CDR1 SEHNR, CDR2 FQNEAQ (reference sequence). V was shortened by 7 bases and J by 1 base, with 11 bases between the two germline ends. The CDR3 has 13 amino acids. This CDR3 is CASTDGGSYEQYF. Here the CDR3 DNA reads TGTGCCAGCACTGACGGGGGATCCTACGAGCAGTACTTC. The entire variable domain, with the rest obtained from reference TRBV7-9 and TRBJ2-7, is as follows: DTGVSQNPRHKITKRGQNVTFRCDPISEHNRLYWYRQTLGQGPEFLTYFQNEAQLEKSRLLSDRFSAERPKGSFSTLEIQRTEQGDSAMYLCASTDGGSYEQYFGPGTRLTVT.

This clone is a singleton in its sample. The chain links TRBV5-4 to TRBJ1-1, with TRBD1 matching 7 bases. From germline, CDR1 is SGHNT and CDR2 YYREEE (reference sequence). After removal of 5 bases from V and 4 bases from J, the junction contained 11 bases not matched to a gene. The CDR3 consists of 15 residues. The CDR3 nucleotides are TGTGCCAGCAGTTTCTACAGGGGAGAGGGCACTGAAGCTTTCTTT. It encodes CASSFYRGEGTEAFF. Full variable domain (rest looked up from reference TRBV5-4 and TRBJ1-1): ETGVTQSPTHLIKTRGQQVTLRCSSQSGHNTVSWYQQALGQGPQFIFQYYREEENGRGNFPPRFSGLQFPNYSSELNVNALELDDSALYLCASSFYRGEGTEAFFGQGTRLTVV.

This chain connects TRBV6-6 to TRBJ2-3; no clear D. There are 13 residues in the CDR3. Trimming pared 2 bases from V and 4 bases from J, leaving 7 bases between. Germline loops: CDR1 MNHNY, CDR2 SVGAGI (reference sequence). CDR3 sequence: CASSYPGSDTQYF. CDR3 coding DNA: TGTGCCAGCAGTTACCCCGGGTCAGATACGCAGTATTTT.

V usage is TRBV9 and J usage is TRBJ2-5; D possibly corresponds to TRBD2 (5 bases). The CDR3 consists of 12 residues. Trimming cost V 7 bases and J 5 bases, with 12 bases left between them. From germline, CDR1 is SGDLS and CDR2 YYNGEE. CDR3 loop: CASGSGMETQYF. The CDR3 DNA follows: TGTGCCAGCGGGAGTGGAATGGAGACCCAGTACTTC.

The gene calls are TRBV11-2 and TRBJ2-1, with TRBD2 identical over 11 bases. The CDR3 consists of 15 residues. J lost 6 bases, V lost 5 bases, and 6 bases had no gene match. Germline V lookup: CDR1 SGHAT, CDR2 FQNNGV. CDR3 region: CASSPTSGTFNEQFF. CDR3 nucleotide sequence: TGTGCCAGCAGCCCGACTAGCGGGACTTTCAATGAGCAGTTCTTC. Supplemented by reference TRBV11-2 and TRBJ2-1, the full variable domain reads EAGVAQSPRYKIIEKRQSVAFWCNPISGHATLYWYQQILGQGPKLLIQFQNNGVVDDSQLPKDRFSAERLKGVDSTLKIQPAKLEDSAVYLCASSPTSGTFNEQFFGPGTRLTVL.

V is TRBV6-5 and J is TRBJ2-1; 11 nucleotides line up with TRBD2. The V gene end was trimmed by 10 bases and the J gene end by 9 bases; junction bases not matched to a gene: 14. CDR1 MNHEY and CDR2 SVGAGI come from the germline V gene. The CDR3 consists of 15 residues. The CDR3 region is CATGPLSGRACEQFF. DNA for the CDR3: TGTGCCACCGGACCCCTTAGCGGGAGGGCCTGTGAGCAGTTCTTC.

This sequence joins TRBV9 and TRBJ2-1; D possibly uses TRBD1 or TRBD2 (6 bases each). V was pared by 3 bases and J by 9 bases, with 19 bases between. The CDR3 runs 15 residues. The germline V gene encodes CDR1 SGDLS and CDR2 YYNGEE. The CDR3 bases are TGTGCCAGCAGCGCGCGGGACACCCCAGGCAGTGAGCAGTTCTTC. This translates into CASSARDTPGSEQFF.

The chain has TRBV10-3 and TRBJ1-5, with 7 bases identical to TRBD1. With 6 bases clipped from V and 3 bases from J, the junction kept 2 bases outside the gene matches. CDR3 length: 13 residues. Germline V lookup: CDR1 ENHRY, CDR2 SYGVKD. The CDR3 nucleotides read TGTGCCATCAGAGGGACAGACAATCAGCCCCAGCATTTT. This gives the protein CAIRGTDNQPQHF.

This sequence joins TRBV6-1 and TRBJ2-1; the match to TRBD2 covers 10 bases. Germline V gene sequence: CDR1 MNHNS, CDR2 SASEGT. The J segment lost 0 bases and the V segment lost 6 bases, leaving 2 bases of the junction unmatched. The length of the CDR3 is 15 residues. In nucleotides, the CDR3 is TGTGCCAGCAGCGAGCGGGAGGGCTCCTACAATGAGCAGTTCTTC. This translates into CASSEREGSYNEQFF.

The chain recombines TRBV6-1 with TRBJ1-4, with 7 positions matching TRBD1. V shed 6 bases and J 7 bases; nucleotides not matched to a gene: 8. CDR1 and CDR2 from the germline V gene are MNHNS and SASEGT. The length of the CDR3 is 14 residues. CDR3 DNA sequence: TGTGCCAGCAGCAACACAGGGGTAGCTGAAAAACTGTTTTTT. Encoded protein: CASSNTGVAEKLFF.

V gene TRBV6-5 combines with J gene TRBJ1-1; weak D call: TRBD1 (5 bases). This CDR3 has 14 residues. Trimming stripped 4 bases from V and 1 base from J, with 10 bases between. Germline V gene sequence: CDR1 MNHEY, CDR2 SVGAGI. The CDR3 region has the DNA TGTGCCAGCAGTTGGGGCGCTGGGAACACTGAAGCTTTCTTT. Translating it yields CASSWGAGNTEAFF.

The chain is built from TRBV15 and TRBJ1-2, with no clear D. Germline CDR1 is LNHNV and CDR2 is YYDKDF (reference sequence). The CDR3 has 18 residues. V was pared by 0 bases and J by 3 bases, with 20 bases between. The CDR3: CATSRDLLGARNHYGYTF. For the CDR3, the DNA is TGTGCCACCAGCAGAGATCTTCTCGGAGCCAGGAACCACTATGGCTACACCTTC. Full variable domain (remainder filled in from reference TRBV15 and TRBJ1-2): DAMVIQNPRYQVTQFGKPVTLSCSQTLNHNVMYWYQQKSSQAPKLLFHYYDKDFNNEADTPDNFQSRRPNTSFCFLDIRSPGLGDTAMYLCATSRDLLGARNHYGYTFGSGTRLTVV.

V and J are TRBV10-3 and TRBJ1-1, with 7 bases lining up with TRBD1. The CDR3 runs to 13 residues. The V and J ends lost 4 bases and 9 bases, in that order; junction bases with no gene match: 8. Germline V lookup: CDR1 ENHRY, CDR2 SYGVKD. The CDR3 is CAISGGTEKKAFF. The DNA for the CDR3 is TGTGCCATCAGTGGTGGGACAGAGAAGAAAGCTTTCTTT.

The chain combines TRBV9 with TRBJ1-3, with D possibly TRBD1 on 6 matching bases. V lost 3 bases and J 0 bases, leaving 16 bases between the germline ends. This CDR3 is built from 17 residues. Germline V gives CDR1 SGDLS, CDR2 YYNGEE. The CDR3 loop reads CASSAQTGRSSGNTIYF. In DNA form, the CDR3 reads TGTGCCAGCAGCGCTCAGACAGGCCGGAGCTCTGGAAACACCATATATTTT.

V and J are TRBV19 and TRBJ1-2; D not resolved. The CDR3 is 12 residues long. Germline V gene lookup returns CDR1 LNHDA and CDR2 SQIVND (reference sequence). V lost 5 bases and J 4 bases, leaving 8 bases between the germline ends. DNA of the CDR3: TGTGCCAGTAGTCCGACACTCTATGGCTACACCTTC. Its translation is CASSPTLYGYTF.

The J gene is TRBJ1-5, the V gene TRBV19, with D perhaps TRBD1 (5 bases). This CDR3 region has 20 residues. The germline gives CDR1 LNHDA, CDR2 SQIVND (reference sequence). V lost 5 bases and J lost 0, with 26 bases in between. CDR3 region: CASSPARTQRRMNSNQPQHF. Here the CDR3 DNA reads TGTGCCAGTAGTCCCGCCCGGACACAAAGGCGAATGAATAGCAATCAGCCCCAGCATTTT.

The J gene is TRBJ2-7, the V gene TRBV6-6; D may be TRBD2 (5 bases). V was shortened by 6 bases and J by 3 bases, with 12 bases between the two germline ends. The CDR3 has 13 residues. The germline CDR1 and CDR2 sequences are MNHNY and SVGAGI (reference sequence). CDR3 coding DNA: TGTGCCAGCAGCACTGGACGGGACTACGAGCAGTACTTC. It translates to CASSTGRDYEQYF.

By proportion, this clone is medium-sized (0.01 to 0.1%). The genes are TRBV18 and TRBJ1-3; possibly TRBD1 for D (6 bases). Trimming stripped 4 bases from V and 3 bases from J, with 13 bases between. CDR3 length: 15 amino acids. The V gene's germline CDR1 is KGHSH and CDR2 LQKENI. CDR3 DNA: TGTGCCAGCTCACGATTGCGGGACATTGGAAACACCATATATTTT. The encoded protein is CASSRLRDIGNTIYF.

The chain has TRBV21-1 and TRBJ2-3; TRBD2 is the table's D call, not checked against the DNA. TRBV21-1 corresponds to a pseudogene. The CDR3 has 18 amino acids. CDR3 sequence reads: CASSFRLAGGVRKDTQYF. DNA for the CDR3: TGTGCCAGCAGCTTCCGACTAGCGGGAGGGGTTCGGAAAGATACGCAGTATTTT.

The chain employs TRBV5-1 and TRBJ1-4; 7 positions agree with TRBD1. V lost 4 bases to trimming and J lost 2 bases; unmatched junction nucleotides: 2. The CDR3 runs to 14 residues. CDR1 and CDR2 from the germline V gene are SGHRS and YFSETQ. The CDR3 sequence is CASSTGQTNEKLFF. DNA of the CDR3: TGCGCCAGCAGCACGGGACAGACTAATGAAAAACTGTTTTTT. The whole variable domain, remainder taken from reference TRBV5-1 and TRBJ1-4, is KAGVTQTPRYLIKTRGQQVTLSCSPISGHRSVSWYQQTPGQGLQFLFEYFSETQRNKGNFPGRFSGRQFSNSRSEMNVSTLELGDSALYLCASSTGQTNEKLFFGSGTQLSVL.

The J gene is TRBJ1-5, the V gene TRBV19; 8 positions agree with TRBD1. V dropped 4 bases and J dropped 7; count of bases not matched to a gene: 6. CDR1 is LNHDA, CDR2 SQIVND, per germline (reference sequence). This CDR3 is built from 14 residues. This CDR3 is CASSTPTGAQPQHF. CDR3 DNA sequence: TGTGCCAGTAGTACCCCGACAGGGGCCCAGCCCCAGCATTTT.

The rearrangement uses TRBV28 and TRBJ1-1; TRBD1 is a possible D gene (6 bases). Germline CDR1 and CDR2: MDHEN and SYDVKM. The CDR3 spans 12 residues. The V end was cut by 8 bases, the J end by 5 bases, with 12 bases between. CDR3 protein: CASHRERTEAFF. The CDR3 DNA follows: TGTGCCAGCCACAGGGAGAGGACTGAAGCTTTCTTT.

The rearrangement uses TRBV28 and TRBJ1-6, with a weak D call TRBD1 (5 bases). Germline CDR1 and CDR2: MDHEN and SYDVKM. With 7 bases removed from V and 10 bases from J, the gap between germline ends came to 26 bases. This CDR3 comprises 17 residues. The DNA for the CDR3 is TGTGCCAGCACCCCTCCCTTTGGGGCGGCCGGGGGGTCACCCCTCCACTTT. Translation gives CASTPPFGAAGGSPLHF.

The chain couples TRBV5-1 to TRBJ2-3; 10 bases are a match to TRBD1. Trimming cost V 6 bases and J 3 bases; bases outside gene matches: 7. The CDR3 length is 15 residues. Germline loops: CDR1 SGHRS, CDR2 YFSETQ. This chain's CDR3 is CASKGQGEITDTQYF. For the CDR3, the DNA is TGCGCCAGCAAAGGACAGGGGGAGATAACAGATACGCAGTATTTT. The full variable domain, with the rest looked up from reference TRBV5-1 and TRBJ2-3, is KAGVTQTPRYLIKTRGQQVTLSCSPISGHRSVSWYQQTPGQGLQFLFEYFSETQRNKGNFPGRFSGRQFSNSRSEMNVSTLELGDSALYLCASKGQGEITDTQYFGPGTRLTVL.

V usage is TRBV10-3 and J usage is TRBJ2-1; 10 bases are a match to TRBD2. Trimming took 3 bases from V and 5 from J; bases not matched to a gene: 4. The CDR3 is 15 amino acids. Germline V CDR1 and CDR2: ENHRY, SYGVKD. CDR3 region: CAISELAGGNNEQFF. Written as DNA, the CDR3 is TGTGCCATCAGTGAATTAGCGGGAGGCAACAATGAGCAGTTCTTC.